This TCR beta chain is from a study of early T cells in non-severe SARS-CoV-2 infection. Study summary: The input, bulk RNA from unsorted whole blood, was sequenced, and chains were unpaired.

Study observations and caveats: A preference for anti-spike CD8 responses marked VDJdb matching, which missed private and CD4 specificities.

As part of library construction, unique molecular identifiers were attached to individual cDNA molecules. TCRdb ran MiXCR on the 5' RACE reads and lists one entry per CDR3 protein. This table holds 85,000 to 100,000 distinct CDR3 sequences, 9.5% to 11% found once. Per germline, CDR1 SGHAT and CDR2 FQNNGV. V was clipped by 3 bases and J by 0 bases; unmatched bases: 8. The CDR3 is 18 residues long. This clonotype was found many times. Its target is unknown. The genes are TRBV11-2 and TRBJ2-1, with TRBD2 identical over 10 bases. This sequence was found in an adult who was a healthcare worker with PCR-confirmed SARS-CoV-2 infection or an uninfected control (not recorded which). The source material was whole blood. The CDR3 protein is CASSFLAGALSSYNEQFF. The CDR3 DNA follows: TGTGCCAGCAGCTTTCTAGCGGGGGCCTTAAGCTCCTACAATGAGCAGTTCTTC.